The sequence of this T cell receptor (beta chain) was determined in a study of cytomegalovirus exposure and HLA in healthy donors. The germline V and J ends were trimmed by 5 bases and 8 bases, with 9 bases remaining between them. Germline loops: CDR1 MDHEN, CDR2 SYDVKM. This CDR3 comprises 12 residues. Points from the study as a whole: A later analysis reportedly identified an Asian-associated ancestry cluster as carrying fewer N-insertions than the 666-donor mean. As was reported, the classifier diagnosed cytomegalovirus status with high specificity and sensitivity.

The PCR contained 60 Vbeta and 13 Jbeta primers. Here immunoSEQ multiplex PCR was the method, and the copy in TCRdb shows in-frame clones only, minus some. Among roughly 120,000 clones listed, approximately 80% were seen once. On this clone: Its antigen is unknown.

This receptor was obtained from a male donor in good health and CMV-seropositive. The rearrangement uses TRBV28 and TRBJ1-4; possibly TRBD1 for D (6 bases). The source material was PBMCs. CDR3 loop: CASSKDSEKLFF. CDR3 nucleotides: TGTGCCAGCAGTAAGGACAGCGAAAAACTGTTTTTT. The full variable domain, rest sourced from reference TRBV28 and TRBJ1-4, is DVKVTQSSRYLVKRTGEKVFLECVQDMDHENMFWYRQDPGLGLRLIYFSYDVKMKEKGDIPEGYSVSREKKERFSLILESASTNQTSMYLCASSKDSEKLFFGSGTQLSVL.